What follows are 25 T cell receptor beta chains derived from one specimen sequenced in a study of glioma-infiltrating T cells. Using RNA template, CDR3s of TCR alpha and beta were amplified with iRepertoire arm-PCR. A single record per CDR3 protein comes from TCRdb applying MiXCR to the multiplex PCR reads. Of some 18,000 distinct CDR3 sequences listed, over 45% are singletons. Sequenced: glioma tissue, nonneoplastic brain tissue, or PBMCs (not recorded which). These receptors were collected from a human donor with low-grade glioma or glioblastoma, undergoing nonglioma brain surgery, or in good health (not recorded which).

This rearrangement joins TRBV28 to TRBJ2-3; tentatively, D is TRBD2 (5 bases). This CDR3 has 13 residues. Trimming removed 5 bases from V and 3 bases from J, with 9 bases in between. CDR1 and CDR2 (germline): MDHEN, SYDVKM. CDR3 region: CASSPTSTDTQYF. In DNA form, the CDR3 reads TGTGCCAGCAGTCCAACTAGTACAGATACGCAGTATTTT.

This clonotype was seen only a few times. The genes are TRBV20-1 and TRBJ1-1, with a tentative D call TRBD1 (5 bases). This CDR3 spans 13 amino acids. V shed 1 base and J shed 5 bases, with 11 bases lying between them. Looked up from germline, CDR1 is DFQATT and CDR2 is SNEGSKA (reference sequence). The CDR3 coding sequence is TGCAGTGCTAGAGGGCAGGGAGGGACTGAAGCTTTCTTT. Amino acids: CSARGQGGTEAFF.

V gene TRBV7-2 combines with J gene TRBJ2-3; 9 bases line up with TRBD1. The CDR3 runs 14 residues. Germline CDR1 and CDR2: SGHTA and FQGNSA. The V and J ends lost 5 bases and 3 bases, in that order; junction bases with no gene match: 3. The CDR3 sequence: CASSHRGRTDTQYF. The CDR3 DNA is TGTGCCAGCAGCCACAGGGGGCGGACAGATACGCAGTATTTT.

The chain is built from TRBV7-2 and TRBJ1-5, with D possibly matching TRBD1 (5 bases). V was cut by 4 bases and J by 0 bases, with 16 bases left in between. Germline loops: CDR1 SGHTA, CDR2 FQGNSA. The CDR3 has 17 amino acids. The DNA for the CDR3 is TGTGCCAGCAGCTCGCCCGGGACTGATTATAGCAATCAGCCCCAGCATTTT. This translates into CASSSPGTDYSNQPQHF.

The CDR3 loop reads CASSYSGQWRINEQFF. The CDR3 DNA reads as TGTGCCAGCAGTTACTCCGGACAGTGGAGGATCAATGAGCAGTTCTTC. The V and J genes are TRBV6-2 or TRBV6-3 and TRBJ2-1, with D perhaps matching TRBD1 (6 bases). Between the trimmed V and J ends, which lost 0 bases and 6 bases, there was a span of 15 bases. The CDR3 totals 16 residues. Germline-derived CDR1 and CDR2 are MNHEY and SVGEGT.

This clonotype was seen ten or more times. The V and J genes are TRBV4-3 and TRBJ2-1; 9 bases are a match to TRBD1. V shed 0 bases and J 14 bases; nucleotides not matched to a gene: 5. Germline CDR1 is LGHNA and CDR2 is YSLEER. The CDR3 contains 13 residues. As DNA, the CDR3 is TGCGCCAGCAGCCAAGATCGGGACAGGGCTAAGTTCTTC. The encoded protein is CASSQDRDRAKFF.

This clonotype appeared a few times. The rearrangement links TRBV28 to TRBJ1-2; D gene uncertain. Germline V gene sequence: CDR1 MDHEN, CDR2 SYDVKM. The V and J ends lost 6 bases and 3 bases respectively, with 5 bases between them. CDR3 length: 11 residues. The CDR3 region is CASSPDYGYTF. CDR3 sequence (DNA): TGTGCCAGCAGCCCAGACTATGGCTACACCTTC.

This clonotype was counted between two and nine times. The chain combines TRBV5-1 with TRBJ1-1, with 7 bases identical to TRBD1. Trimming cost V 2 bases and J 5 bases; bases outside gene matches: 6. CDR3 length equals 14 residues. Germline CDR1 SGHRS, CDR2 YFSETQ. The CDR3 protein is CASSLIQGQTEAFF. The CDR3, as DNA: TGCGCCAGCAGCTTAATCCAGGGACAGACTGAAGCTTTCTTT.

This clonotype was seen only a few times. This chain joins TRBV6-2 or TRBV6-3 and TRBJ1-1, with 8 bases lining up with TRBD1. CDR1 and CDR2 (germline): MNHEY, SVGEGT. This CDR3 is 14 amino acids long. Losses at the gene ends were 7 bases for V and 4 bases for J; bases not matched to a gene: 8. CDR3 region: CASIQTGVVTEAFF. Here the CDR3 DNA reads TGTGCCAGCATCCAGACAGGGGTCGTCACTGAAGCTTTCTTT.

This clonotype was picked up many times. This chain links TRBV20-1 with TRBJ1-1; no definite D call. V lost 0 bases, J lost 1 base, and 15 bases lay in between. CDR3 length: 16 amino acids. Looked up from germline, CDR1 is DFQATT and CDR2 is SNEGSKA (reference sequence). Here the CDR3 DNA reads TGCAGTGCTAGAGATCAAAGGGTGGGTGGGAACACTGAAGCTTTCTTT. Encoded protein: CSARDQRVGGNTEAFF.

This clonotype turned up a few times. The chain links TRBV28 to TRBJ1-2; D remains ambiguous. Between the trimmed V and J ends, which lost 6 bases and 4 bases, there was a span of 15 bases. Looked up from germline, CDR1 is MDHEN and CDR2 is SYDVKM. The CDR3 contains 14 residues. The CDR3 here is CASRPRVPPYGYTF. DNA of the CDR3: TGTGCCAGCAGGCCACGAGTTCCCCCCTATGGCTACACCTTC.

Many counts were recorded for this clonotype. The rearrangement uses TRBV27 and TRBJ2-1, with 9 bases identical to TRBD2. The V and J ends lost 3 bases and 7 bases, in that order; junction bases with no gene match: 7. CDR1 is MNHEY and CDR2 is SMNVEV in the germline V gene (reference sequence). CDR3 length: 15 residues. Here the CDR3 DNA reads TGTGCCAGCAGTTTGCGCGGGAGGGCCGAAAATGAGCAGTTCTTC. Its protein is CASSLRGRAENEQFF.

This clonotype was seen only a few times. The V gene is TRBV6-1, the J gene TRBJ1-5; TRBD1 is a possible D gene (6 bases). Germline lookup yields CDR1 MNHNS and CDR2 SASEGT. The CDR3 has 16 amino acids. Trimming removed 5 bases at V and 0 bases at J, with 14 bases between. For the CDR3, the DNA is TGTGCCAGCAGTACCTCCGGGACATATAGCAATCAGCCCCAGCATTTT. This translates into CASSTSGTYSNQPQHF.

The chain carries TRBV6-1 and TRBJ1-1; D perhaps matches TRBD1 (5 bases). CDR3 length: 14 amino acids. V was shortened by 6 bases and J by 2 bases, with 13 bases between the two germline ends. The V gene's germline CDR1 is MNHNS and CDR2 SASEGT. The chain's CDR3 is CASRTGTLNTEAFF. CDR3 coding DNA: TGTGCCAGCAGGACCGGGACCCTTAACACTGAAGCTTTCTTT.

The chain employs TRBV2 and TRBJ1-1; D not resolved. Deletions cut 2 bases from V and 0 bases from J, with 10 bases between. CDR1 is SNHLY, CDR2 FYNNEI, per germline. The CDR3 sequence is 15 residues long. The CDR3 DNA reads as TGTGCCAGCAGTGAAATGGGCGTTATGAACACTGAAGCTTTCTTT. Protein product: CASSEMGVMNTEAFF.

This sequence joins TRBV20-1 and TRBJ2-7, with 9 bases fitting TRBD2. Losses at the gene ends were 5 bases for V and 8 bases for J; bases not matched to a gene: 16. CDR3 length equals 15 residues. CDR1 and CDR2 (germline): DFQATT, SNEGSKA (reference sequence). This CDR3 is CSAPPTGLAIYKQYF. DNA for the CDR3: TGCAGTGCTCCCCCGACCGGACTAGCGATATACAAGCAGTACTTC.

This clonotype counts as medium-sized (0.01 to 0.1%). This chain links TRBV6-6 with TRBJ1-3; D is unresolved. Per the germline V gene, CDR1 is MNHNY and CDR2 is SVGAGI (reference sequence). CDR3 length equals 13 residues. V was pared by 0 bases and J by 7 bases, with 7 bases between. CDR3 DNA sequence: TGTGCCAGCAGTTACTCGACCCGGAACACCATATATTTT. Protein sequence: CASSYSTRNTIYF.

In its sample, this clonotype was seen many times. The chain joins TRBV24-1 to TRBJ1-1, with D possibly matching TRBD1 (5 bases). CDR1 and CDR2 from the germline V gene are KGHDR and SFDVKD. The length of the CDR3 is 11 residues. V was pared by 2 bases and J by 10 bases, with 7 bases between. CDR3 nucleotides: TGTGCCACCAGTGATTCAGGGATAGCTTTCTTT. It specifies CATSDSGIAFF.

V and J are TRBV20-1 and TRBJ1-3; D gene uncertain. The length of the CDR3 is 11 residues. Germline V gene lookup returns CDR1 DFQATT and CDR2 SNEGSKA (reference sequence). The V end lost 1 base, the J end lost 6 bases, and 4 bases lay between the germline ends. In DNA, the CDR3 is TGCAGTGCTAGAGTAGAAAACACCATATATTTT. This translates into CSARVENTIYF.

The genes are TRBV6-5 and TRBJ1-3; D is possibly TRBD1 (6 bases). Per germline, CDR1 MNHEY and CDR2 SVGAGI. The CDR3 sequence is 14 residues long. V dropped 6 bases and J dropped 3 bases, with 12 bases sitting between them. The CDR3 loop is CASRRGLFGNTIYF. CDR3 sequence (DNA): TGTGCCAGCAGAAGGGGGTTATTTGGAAACACCATATATTTT.

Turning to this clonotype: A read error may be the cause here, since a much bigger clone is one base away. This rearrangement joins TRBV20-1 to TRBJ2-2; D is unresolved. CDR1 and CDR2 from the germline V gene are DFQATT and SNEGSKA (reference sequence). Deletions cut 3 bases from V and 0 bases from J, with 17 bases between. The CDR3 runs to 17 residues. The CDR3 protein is CSASPAPCGANTGELFF. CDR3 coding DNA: TGCAGTGCTAGCCCCGCCCCCTGTGGAGCGAACACCGGGGAGCTGTTTTTT.

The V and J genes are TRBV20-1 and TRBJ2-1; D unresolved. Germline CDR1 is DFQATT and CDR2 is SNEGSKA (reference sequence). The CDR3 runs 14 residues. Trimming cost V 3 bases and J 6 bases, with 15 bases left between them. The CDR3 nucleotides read TGCAGTGCTAGCATTGGCTTAAGGTCCAATGAGCAGTTCTTC. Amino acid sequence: CSASIGLRSNEQFF.

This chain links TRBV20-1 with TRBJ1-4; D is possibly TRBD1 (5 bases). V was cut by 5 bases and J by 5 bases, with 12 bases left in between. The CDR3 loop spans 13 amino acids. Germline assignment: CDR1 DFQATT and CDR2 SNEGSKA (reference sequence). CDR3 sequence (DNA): TGCAGTGCTCCGGGCAGGGAAAATGAAAAACTGTTTTTT. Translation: CSAPGRENEKLFF.

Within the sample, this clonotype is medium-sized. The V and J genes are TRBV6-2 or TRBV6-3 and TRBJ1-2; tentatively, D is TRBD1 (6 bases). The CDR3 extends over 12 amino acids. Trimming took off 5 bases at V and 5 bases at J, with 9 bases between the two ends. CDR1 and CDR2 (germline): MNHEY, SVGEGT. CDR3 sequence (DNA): TGTGCCAGCAGTCTGGACAGTTATGGCTACACCTTC. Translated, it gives CASSLDSYGYTF.

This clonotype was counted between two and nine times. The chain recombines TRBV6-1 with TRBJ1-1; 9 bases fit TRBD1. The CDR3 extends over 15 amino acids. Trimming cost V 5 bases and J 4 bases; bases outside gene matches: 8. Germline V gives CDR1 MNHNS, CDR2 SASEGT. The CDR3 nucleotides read TGTGCCAGCAGTCCGGGACAGGGCGGCGGCACTGAAGCTTTCTTT. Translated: CASSPGQGGGTEAFF.